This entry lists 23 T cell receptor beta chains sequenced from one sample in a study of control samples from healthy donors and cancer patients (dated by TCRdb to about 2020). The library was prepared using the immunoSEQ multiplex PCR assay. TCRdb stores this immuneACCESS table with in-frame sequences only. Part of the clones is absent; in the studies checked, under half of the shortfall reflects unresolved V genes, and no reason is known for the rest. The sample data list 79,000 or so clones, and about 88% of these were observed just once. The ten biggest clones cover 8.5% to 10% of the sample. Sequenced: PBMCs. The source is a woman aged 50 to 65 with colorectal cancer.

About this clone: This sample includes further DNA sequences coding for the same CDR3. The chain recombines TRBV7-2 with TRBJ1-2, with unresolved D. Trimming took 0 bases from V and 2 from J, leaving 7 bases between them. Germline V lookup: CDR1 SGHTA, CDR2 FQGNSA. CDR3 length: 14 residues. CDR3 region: CASSLAVGNYGYTF. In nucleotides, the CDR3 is TGTGCCAGCAGCTTAGCGGTGGGAAACTATGGCTACACCTTC.

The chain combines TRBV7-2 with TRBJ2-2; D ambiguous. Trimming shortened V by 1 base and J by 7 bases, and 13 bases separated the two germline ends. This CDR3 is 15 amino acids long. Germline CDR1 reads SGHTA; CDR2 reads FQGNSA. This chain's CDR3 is CASSLVVVVGGELFF. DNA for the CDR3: TGTGCCAGCAGCTTAGTAGTCGTGGTGGGCGGGGAGCTGTTTTTT.

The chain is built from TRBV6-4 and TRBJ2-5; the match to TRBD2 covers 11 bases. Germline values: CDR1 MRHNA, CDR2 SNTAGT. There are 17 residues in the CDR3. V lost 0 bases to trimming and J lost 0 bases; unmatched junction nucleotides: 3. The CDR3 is CASSDSTSGVYQETQYF. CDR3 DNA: TGTGCCAGCAGTGACTCGACTAGCGGGGTGTACCAAGAGACCCAGTACTTC.

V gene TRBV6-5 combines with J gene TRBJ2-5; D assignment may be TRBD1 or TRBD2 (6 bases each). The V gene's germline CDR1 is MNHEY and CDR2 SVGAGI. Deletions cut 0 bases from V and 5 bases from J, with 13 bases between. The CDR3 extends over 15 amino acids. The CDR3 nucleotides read TGTGCCAGCAGTTACTCGGAGGGGGGCGCCGAGACCCAGTACTTC. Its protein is CASSYSEGGAETQYF.

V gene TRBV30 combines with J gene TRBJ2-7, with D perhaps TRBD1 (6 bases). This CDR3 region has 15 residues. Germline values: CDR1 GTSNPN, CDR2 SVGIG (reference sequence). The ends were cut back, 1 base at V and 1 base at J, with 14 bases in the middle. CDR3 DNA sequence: TGTGCCTGGAGTGGAACAGGGAAAGGGTCCTACGAGCAGTACGTC. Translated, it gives CAWSGTGKGSYEQYV.

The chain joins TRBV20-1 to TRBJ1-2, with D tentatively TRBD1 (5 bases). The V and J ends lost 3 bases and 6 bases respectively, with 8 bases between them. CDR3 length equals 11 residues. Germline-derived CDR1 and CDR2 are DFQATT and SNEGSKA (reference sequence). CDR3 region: CSARSGNGYTF. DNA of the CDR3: TGCAGTGCTAGGTCAGGGAATGGCTACACCTTC.

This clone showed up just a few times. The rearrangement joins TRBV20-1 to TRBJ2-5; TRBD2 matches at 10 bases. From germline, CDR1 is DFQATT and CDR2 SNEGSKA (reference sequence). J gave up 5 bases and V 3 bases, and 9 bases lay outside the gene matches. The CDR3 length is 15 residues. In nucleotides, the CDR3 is TGCAGTGCTAGTCGGAGTAGCGGGGGGCGGGAGACCCAGTACTTC. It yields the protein CSASRSSGGRETQYF.

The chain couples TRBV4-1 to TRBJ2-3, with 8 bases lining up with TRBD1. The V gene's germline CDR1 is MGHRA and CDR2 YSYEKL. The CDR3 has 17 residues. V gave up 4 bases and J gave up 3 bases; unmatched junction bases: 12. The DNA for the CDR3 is TGCGCCAGCAGCCTTAAAGGAGGACAGGGCGCAACAGATACGCAGTATTTT. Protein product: CASSLKGGQGATDTQYF.

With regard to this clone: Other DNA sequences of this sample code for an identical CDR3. The CDR3 loop reads CASSQDYRRGQETQYF. As DNA, the CDR3 is TGCGCCAGCAGCCAAGATTACAGGAGAGGGCAAGAGACCCAGTACTTC. The chain is built from TRBV4-1 and TRBJ2-5; D possibly uses TRBD1 or TRBD2 (5 bases each). V lost 0 bases and J 2 bases, leaving 13 bases between the germline ends. Germline values: CDR1 MGHRA, CDR2 YSYEKL. CDR3 length equals 16 residues.

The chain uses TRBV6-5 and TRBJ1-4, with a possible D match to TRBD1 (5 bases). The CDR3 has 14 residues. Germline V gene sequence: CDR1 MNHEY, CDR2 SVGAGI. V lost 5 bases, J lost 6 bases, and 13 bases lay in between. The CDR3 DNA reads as TGTGCCAGCAGTCCCAGGGAAGAGTATGAAAAACTGTTTTTT. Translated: CASSPREEYEKLFF.

CDR3 residues: CASSTQQRGAAFF. CDR3 DNA: TGTGCCAGCAGCACCCAACAAAGGGGGGCAGCTTTCTTT. This chain connects TRBV9 to TRBJ1-1, with D tentatively TRBD1 (6 bases). The length of the CDR3 is 13 residues. The V gene lost 4 bases and the J gene lost 10 bases, with 17 bases spanning the gap. Germline V lookup: CDR1 SGDLS, CDR2 YYNGEE.

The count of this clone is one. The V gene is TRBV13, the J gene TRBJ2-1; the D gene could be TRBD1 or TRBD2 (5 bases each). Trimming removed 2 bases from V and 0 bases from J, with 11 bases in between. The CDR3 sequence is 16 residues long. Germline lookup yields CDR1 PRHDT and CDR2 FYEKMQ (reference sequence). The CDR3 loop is CASSLKLGTSYNEQFF. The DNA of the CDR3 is TGTGCCAGCAGCTTAAAGTTGGGGACCTCCTACAATGAGCAGTTCTTC.

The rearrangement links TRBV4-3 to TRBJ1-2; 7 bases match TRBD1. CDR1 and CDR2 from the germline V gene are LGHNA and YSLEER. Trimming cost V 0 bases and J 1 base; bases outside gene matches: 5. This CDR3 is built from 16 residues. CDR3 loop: CASSQEQGRGNYGYTF. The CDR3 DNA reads TGCGCCAGCAGCCAAGAACAGGGGCGAGGTAACTATGGCTACACCTTC.

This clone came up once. The CDR3 protein is CASSQETAPYTDTQYF. CDR3 nucleotides: TGTGCCAGCAGCCAAGAAACGGCGCCCTACACAGATACGCAGTATTTT. The V and J genes are TRBV3-1 (or the pseudogene TRBV3-2) and TRBJ2-3; D call uncertain. Germline loops: CDR1 LGHDT, CDR2 YNNKEL (reference sequence). Trimming left V 0 bases short and J 2 bases short, with 12 bases between. CDR3 length: 16 residues.

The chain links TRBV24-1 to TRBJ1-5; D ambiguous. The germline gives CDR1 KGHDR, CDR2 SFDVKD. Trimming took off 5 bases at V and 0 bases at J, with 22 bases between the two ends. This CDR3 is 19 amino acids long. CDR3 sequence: CATSAGGQAGPYSNQPQHF. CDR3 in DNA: TGTGCCACCAGTGCCGGCGGCCAGGCTGGGCCTTATAGCAATCAGCCCCAGCATTTT.

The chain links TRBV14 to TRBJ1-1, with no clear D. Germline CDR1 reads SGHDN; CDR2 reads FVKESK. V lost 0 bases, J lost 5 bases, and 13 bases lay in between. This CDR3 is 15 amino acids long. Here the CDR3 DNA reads TGTGCCAGCAGCCAAGATTGGAAGGGAGGAACTGAAGCTTTCTTT. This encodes CASSQDWKGGTEAFF.

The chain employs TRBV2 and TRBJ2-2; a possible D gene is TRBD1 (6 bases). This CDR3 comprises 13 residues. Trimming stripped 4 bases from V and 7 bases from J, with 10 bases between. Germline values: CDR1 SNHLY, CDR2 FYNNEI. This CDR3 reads CASSVQGYGELFF. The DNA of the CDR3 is TGTGCCAGCAGTGTACAGGGATACGGGGAGCTGTTTTTT.

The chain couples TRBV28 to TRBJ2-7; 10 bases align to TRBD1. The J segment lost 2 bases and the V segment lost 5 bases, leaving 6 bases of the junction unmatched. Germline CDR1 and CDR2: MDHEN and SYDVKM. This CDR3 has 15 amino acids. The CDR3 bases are TGTGCCAGCAGTCCCAGAGGGACAGGGGCCTACGAGCAGTACGTC. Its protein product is CASSPRGTGAYEQYV.

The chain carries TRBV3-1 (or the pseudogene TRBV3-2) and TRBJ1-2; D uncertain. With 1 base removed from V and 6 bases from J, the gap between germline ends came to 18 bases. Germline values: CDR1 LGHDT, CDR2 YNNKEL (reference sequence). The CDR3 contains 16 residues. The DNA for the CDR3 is TGTGCCAGCAGCCAAGTCCTGCGAGGGCTGCTGGATGGCTACACCTTC. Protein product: CASSQVLRGLLDGYTF.

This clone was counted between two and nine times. In nucleotides, the CDR3 is TGTGCCAGCAGCGTAGAGTCAGGAGGGATTGGGACCCAGTACTTC. Its translation: CASSVESGGIGTQYF. The rearrangement joins TRBV9 to TRBJ2-5, with D perhaps matching TRBD2 (6 bases). From germline, CDR1 is SGDLS and CDR2 YYNGEE. The CDR3 has 15 residues. V shed 0 bases and J shed 7 bases, with 16 bases lying between them.

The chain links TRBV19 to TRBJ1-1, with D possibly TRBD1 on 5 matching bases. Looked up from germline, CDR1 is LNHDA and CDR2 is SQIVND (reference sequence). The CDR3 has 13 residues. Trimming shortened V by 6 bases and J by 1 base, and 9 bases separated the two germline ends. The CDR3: CASRGLGNTEAFF. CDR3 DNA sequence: TGTGCCAGTAGGGGGCTGGGGAACACTGAAGCTTTCTTT.

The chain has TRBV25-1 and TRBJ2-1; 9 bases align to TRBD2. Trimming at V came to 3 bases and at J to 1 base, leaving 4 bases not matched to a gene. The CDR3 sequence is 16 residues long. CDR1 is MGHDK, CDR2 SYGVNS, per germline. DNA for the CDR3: TGTGCCAGCAGTGATGCCCTAGCGGGATCCTACAATGAGCAGTTCTTC. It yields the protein CASSDALAGSYNEQFF.

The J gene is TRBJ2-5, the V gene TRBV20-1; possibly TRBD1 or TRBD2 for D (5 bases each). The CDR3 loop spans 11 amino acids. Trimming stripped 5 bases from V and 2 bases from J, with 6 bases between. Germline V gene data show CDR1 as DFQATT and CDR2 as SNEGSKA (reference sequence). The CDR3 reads CSAWGQETQYF. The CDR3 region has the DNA TGCAGTGCTTGGGGGCAAGAGACCCAGTACTTC.